A selection of T cell receptor beta chains follows, all from one sample in a study of OX40 agonist ivuxolimab in advanced cancers. Profiling relied on immunoSEQ multiplex PCR, and the TCRdb table lists in-frame clones only, not all of them. The sample has some 33,000 clones; roughly 80% are singletons. Specimen: CD4+ or CD8+ T cells sorted from blood, collected in a trial of the OX40 agonist ivuxolimab. Every receptor here comes from an adult with an advanced solid tumor such as melanoma, head and neck, liver or kidney cancer. CDR3s include the opening cysteine and the closing phenylalanine or tryptophan. A D gene is named only where the DNA matches it firmly. Rows give clone size only sometimes, using once, few, many, or a class for an expanded clone.

D	size	V	J	DNA	CDR3
NA	few	TRBV19	TRBJ1-1	TGTGCCAGCATTCTACGGGGCAACACTGAAGCTTTCTTT	CASILRGNTEAFF
TRBD1	NA	TRBV7-9	TRBJ1-2	TGTGCCAGCAGCCCACTCGGGAGGGGGCAGGATGGCTACACCTTC	CASSPLGRGQDGYTF
TRBD2	NA	TRBV7-2	TRBJ2-7	TGTGCCAGCAGCCTGCGGGGGGCGAACTCCTACGAGCAGTACTTC	CASSLRGANSYEQYF
NA	NA	TRBV18	TRBJ2-3	TGTGCCAGCTCACGAATCCCCCGAGATACGCAGTATTTT	CASSRIPRDTQYF
TRBD1	NA	TRBV7-8	TRBJ2-3	TGTGCCAGCAGCTTTCGGGACAGGGGGCGTCTCTCCACGCAATATTTT	CASSFRDRGRLSTQYF
TRBD2	NA	TRBV9	TRBJ2-7	TGTGCCAGCAGCGGTCCGGGACTAGGAACCGAGCAGTACTTC	CASSGPGLGTEQYF
NA	NA	TRBV4-3	TRBJ1-6	TGCGCCAGCAGCCGAGGGGCCGTGGGGAATAATTCACCCCTCCACTTT	CASSRGAVGNNSPLHF
TRBD2	NA	TRBV28	TRBJ2-2	TGTGCCAGCAGGCTAGACCCCGGGAGGATTAGCACCGGGGAGCTGTTTTTT	CASRLDPGRISTGELFF
NA	NA	TRBV29-1	TRBJ1-1	TGCAGCGTTGGTGGATGGAACACTGAAGCTTTCTTT	CSVGGWNTEAFF
TRBD1	NA	TRBV5-8	TRBJ2-7	TGTGCCAGTCTAAACAGGGGGCGGAACTACGAGCAGTACTTC	CASLNRGRNYEQYF
TRBD2	NA	TRBV4-2	TRBJ2-2	TGTGCCAGCAGCCAAGGACTGGGGACTAGCGGGAGATCCGGGGAGCTGTTTTTT	CASSQGLGTSGRSGELFF
TRBD1	NA	TRBV7-9	TRBJ2-7	TGTGCCAGCAGCTTAGGGACAGGGGCCTACGAGCAGTACTTC	CASSLGTGAYEQYF
NA	NA	TRBV7-2	TRBJ2-2	TGTGCCAGCAGCTTAGCCCGACTAGGGGCCGGGGAGCTGTTTTTT	CASSLARLGAGELFF
NA	NA	TRBV19	TRBJ1-4	TGTGCCAGTAGTACAAGGCCTCGGGGTGAAAAACTGTTTTTT	CASSTRPRGEKLFF
NA	NA	TRBV5-6	TRBJ1-2	TGTGCCAGCACTCTCGCCGTGGCGGCCTATGGCTACACCTTC	CASTLAVAAYGYTF
NA	NA	TRBV9	TRBJ2-1	TGTGCCAGCAGCGTTATTTTGGGTGAGCAGTTCTTC	CASSVILGEQFF
NA	NA	TRBV4-2	TRBJ2-5	TGTGCCAGCAGCCAAACGGGAGAGACCCAGTACTTC	CASSQTGETQYF